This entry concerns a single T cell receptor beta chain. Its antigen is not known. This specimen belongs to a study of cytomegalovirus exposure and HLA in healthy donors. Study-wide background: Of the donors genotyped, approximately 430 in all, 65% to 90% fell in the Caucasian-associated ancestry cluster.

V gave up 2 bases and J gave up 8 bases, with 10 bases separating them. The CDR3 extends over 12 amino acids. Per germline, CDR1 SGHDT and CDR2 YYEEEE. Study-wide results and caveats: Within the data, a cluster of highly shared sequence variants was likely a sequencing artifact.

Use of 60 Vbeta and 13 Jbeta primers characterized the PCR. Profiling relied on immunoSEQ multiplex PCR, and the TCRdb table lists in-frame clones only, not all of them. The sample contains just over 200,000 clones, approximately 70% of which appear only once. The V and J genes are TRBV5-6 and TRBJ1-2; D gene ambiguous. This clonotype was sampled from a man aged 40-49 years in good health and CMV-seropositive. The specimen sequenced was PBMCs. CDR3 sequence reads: CASSFARWGYTF. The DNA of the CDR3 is TGTGCCAGCAGCTTCGCCCGGTGGGGCTACACCTTC.